The rows below give T cell receptor beta chains drawn from one sample of a study of patients and donors after allogeneic stem cell transplantation. TCRdb ran MiXCR on the RT-PCR reads and lists one entry per CDR3 protein. The sample holds about 960,000 distinct CDR3 sequences; roughly 17% are singletons and the top ten take approximately 5.9%. Sequences were obtained from blood, either unsorted or a sorted T cell fraction (not recorded which). Every receptor here comes from a human donor who was either an allogeneic HSCT recipient or a stem cell or donor lymphocyte infusion donor (not recorded which). It is not recorded whose cells these are; they may come from a transplant donor. Both conserved end residues are trimmed from each CDR3. The order of the fields is J gene, V gene, CDR3 protein.

J: TRBJ1-2
V: TRBV12-3/TRBV12-4
CDR3: ASSFGQTYGYT

J: TRBJ2-3
V: TRBV6-1
CDR3: ASSDVGVAGTDTQY

J: TRBJ2-3
V: TRBV6-1
CDR3: ASNGFTDTQY

J: TRBJ2-7
V: TRBV7-9
CDR3: ASSSSTGVYDEQY

J: TRBJ1-1
V: TRBV28
CDR3: ASSDRRAVLAF

J: TRBJ2-7
V: TRBV3-1
CDR3: ASSQDVRVEQY

J: TRBJ1-2
V: TRBV6-5
CDR3: ASSRSGSGYT

J: TRBJ2-1
V: TRBV24-1
CDR3: ATSGLPVDSYNEQF

J: TRBJ2-3
V: TRBV12-3/TRBV12-4
CDR3: ASSFLRGTDTQY

J: TRBJ2-3
V: TRBV29-1
CDR3: SVRTSTDTQY

J: TRBJ2-1
V: TRBV28
CDR3: ASSPTGGLQF

J: TRBJ2-1
V: TRBV6-5
CDR3: ASSYPSGTSGLSYNEQF